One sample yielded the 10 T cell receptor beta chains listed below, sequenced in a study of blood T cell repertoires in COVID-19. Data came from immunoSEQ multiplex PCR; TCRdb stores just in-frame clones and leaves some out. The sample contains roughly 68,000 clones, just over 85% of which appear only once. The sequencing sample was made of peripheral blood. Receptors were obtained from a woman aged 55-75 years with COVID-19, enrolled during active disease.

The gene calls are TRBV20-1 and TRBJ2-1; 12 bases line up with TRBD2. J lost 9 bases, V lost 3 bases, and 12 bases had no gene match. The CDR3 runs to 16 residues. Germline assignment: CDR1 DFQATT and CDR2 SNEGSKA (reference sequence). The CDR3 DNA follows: TGCAGTGCTAGTTCCCTAGCGGGGGGGTCCTCGAGTGAGCAGTTCTTC. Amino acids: CSASSLAGGSSSEQFF.

CDR3 amino acids: CASSQYRGSGANVLTF. The CDR3 coding sequence is TGCGCCAGCAGCCAGTACAGGGGCTCTGGGGCCAACGTCCTGACTTTC. This chain links TRBV4-3 with TRBJ2-6; 7 nucleotides line up with TRBD1. J lost 0 bases, V lost 3 bases, and 2 bases had no gene match. The germline CDR1 and CDR2 sequences are LGHNA and YSLEER. CDR3 size: 16 residues.

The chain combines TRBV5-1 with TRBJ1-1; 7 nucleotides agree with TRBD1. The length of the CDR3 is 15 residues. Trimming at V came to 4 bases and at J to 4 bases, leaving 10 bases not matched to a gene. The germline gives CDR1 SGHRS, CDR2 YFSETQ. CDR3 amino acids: CASSITAGQITEAFF. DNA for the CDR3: TGCGCCAGCAGCATAACGGCGGGACAGATCACTGAAGCTTTCTTT.

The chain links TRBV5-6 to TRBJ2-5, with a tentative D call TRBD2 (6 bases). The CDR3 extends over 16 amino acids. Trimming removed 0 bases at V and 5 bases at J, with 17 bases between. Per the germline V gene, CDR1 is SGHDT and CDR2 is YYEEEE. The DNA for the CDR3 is TGTGCCAGCAGCTTGGCCGGCGGGACGGGCGACGAGACCCAGTACTTC. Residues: CASSLAGGTGDETQYF.

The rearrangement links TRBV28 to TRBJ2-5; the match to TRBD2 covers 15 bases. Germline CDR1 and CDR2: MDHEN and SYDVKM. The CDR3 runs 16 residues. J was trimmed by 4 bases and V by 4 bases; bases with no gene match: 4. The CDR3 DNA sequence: TGTGCCAGCAGTTCCTGGACTAGCGGGAGGGGAGAGACCCAGTACTTC. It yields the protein CASSSWTSGRGETQYF.

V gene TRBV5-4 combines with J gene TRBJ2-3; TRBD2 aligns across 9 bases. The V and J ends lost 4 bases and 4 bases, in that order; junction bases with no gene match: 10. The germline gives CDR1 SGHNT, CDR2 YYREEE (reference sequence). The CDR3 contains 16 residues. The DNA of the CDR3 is TGTGCCAGCAGCCTACCCGGGGGACTAGCCCCAGATACGCAGTATTTT. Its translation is CASSLPGGLAPDTQYF.

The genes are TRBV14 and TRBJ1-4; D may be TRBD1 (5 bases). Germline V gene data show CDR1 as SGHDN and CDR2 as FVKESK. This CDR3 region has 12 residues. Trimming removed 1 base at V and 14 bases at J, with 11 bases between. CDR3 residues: CASSQGGHRLFF. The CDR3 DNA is TGTGCCAGCAGCCAAGGGGGCCATCGCCTGTTTTTT.

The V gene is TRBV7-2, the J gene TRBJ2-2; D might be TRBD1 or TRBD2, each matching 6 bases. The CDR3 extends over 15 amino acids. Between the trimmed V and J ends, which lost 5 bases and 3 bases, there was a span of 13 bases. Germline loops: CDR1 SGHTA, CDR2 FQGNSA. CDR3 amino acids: CASSLGGRDTGELFF. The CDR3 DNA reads TGTGCCAGCAGCCTAGGGGGGCGGGACACCGGGGAGCTGTTTTTT.

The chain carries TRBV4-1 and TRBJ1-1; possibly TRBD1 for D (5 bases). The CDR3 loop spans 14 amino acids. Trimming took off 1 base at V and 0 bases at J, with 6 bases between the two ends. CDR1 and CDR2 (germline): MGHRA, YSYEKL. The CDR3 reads CASSQGQMNTEAFF. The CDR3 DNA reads TGCGCCAGCAGCCAAGGACAGATGAACACTGAAGCTTTCTTT.

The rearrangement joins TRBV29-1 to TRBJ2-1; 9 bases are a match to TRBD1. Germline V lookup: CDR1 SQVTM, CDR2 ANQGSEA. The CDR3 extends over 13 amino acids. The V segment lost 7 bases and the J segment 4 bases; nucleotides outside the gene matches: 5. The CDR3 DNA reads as TGCAGCGCCCGGACAGGGGAATACAATGAGCAGTTCTTC. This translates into CSARTGEYNEQFF.